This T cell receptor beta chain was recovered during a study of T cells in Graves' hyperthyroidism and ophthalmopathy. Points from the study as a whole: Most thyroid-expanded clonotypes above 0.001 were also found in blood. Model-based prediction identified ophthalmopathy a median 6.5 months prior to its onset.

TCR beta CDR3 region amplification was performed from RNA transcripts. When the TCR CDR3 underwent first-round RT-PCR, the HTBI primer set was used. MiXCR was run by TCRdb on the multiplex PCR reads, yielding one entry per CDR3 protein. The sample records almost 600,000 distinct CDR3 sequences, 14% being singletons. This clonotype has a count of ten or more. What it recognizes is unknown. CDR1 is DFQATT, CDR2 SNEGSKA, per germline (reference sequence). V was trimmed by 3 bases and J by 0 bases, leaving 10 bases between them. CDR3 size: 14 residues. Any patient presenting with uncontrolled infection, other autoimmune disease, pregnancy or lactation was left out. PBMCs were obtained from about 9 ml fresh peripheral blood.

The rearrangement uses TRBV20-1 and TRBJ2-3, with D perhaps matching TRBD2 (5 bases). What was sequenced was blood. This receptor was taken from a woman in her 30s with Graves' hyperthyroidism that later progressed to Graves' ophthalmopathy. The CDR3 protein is CSARGWTSTDTQYF. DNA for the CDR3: TGCAGTGCTAGGGGGTGGACTAGCACAGATACGCAGTATTTT.